What follows are 15 T cell receptor beta chains derived from one specimen sequenced in a study of long-term antiretroviral therapy in people with HIV. immunoSEQ v3.0 was run at survey level. TCRdb's table, derived via immunoSEQ multiplex PCR, lists solely in-frame clones and lacks some. The table shows 12,000 to 15,000 clones, with 75% to 90% occurring only once. Specimen: unsorted PBMCs, collected 3.2 years before starting antiretroviral therapy. The receptors originated from a man between 40 and 49 years old with HIV.

The chain carries TRBV18 and TRBJ2-2; 7 positions match TRBD2. Germline values: CDR1 KGHSH, CDR2 LQKENI. The CDR3 length is 16 residues. Losses at the gene ends were 3 bases for V and 3 bases for J; bases not matched to a gene: 7. The CDR3 region is CASSPGAGSDTGELFF. Here the CDR3 DNA reads TGTGCCAGCTCACCGGGAGCGGGGTCGGACACCGGGGAGCTGTTTTTT. The complete variable domain, with remaining parts taken from reference TRBV18 and TRBJ2-2, reads NAGVMQNPRHLVRRRGQEARLRCSPMKGHSHVYWYRQLPEEGLKFMVYLQKENIIDESGMPKERFSAEFPKEGPSILRIQQVVRGDSAAYFCASSPGAGSDTGELFFGEGSRLTVL.

The rearrangement uses TRBV12-5 and TRBJ2-1; no clear D. Trimming stripped 1 base from V and 3 bases from J, with 4 bases between. CDR3 size: 13 residues. Germline-derived CDR1 and CDR2 are LGHNT and FRNRAP. CDR3 nucleotide sequence: TGTGCTAGTGGTTTGGAGAGCTACAATGAGCAGTTCTTC. This encodes CASGLESYNEQFF. Together with reference TRBV12-5 and TRBJ2-1, the CDR3 gives the full variable domain: DARVTQTPRHKVTEMGQEVTMRCQPILGHNTVFWYRQTMMQGLELLAYFRNRAPLDDSGMPKDRFSAEMPDATLATLKIQPSEPRDSAVYFCASGLESYNEQFFGPGTRLTVL.

V is TRBV7-3 and J is TRBJ2-1, with D perhaps TRBD1 (6 bases). V was shortened by 2 bases and J by 1 base, with 9 bases between the two germline ends. Germline CDR1 SGHTA, CDR2 FQGTGA. This CDR3 comprises 15 residues. Written as DNA, the CDR3 is TGTGCCAGCAGCTTAGTCAGGGGTTCCTACAATGAGCAGTTCTTC. Translated, it gives CASSLVRGSYNEQFF.

The chain combines TRBV20-1 with TRBJ1-4; no clear D gene. Germline CDR1 reads DFQATT; CDR2 reads SNEGSKA (reference sequence). The CDR3 is 11 amino acids. V was trimmed by 4 bases and J by 14 bases, leaving 14 bases between them. The CDR3 spells CSATLMGNLFF. DNA of the CDR3: TGCAGTGCTACGCTGATGGGGAACCTGTTTTTT.

The CDR3 DNA follows: TGTGCCAGCAGCTCCCCGGACAGGGGGTTACCCTATGGCTACACCTTC. Translating gives CASSSPDRGLPYGYTF. V is TRBV5-8 and J is TRBJ1-2, with 10 bases identical to TRBD1. V shed 3 bases, J shed 4 bases, and the junction held 9 bases outside the gene matches. The CDR3 has 16 residues. Germline V lookup: CDR1 SGHTS, CDR2 YDEGEE.

This clone appeared a few times. J is TRBJ1-5 and V is TRBV6-1; weak D call: TRBD1 (6 bases). There are 13 residues in the CDR3. Germline-derived CDR1 and CDR2 are MNHNS and SASEGT. Trimming took 10 bases from V and 7 from J, leaving 17 bases between them. The CDR3 nucleotides read TGTGCCACCACCACAGGGTCTAGGCAGCCCCAGCATTTT. This gives the protein CATTTGSRQPQHF.

The chain carries TRBV30 and TRBJ1-4; D might be TRBD1 (6 bases). Germline CDR1 reads GTSNPN; CDR2 reads SVGIG (reference sequence). This CDR3 contains 15 residues. V was cut by 2 bases and J by 4 bases, with 14 bases left in between. The CDR3 sequence: CAWSHKGGFNEKLFF. DNA for the CDR3: TGTGCCTGGAGTCACAAGGGGGGGTTTAATGAAAAACTGTTTTTT.

The chain combines TRBV7-9 with TRBJ2-6; D might be TRBD1 or TRBD2, each matching 5 bases. V was cut by 6 bases and J by 0 bases, with 12 bases left in between. Germline V lookup: CDR1 SEHNR, CDR2 FQNEAQ (reference sequence). This CDR3 is built from 16 residues. The CDR3 DNA reads TGTGCCAGCAGACGGGAAGGGGACTCTGGGGCCAACGTCCTGACTTTC. Translated: CASRREGDSGANVLTF.

The chain links TRBV6-1 to TRBJ2-7, with 7 bases identical to TRBD2. CDR1 and CDR2 (germline): MNHNS, SASEGT. V dropped 7 bases and J dropped 1; count of bases not matched to a gene: 4. The CDR3 has 13 residues. Here the CDR3 reads CASNAGVSYEQYF. The CDR3 DNA follows: TGTGCCAGCAACGCGGGGGTATCCTACGAGCAGTACTTC.

The V and J genes are TRBV6-1 and TRBJ1-6; 7 nucleotides line up with TRBD1. The J segment lost 1 base and the V segment lost 2 bases, leaving 5 bases of the junction unmatched. Germline V lookup: CDR1 MNHNS, CDR2 SASEGT. This CDR3 spans 17 amino acids. This CDR3 reads CASSERGRGSYNSPLHF. The CDR3 DNA reads as TGTGCCAGCAGTGAACGGGGCAGGGGGTCCTATAATTCACCCCTCCACTTT.

The chain uses TRBV19 and TRBJ2-1, with 8 bases that match TRBD1. The germline V gene encodes CDR1 LNHDA and CDR2 SQIVND (reference sequence). CDR3 size: 15 residues. With 6 bases clipped from V and 4 bases from J, the junction kept 8 bases outside the gene matches. This CDR3 is CASSPIGTGYNEQFF. The CDR3 nucleotides are TGTGCCAGTAGCCCTATTGGGACAGGTTACAATGAGCAGTTCTTC. Based on the CDR3 plus reference TRBV19 and TRBJ2-1, the full variable domain is DGGITQSPKYLFRKEGQNVTLSCEQNLNHDAMYWYRQDPGQGLRLIYYSQIVNDFQKGDIAEGYSVSREKKESFPLTVTSAQKNPTAFYLCASSPIGTGYNEQFFGPGTRLTVL.

This clone was picked up a small number of times. This chain joins TRBV7-2 and TRBJ1-1, with D unclear. Trimming removed 0 bases from V and 5 bases from J, with 4 bases in between. Germline V CDR1 and CDR2: SGHTA, FQGNSA. The CDR3 is 12 residues long. CDR3 loop: CASSLALTEAFF. In DNA form, the CDR3 reads TGTGCCAGCAGCTTAGCGTTAACTGAAGCTTTCTTT.

This rearrangement joins TRBV10-3 to TRBJ1-3; D might be TRBD1 (6 bases). The CDR3 contains 15 residues. The ends were cut back, 8 bases at V and 0 bases at J, with 14 bases in the middle. The germline CDR1 and CDR2 sequences are ENHRY and SYGVKD. CDR3 DNA sequence: TGTGCCATCGCTGCGACAGGTATCTCTGGAAACACCATATATTTT. This encodes CAIAATGISGNTIYF.

This rearrangement joins TRBV25-1 to TRBJ1-1, with a tentative D call TRBD1 (6 bases). V lost 6 bases and J 4 bases, leaving 15 bases between the germline ends. The V gene's germline CDR1 is MGHDK and CDR2 SYGVNS. The CDR3 is made up of 14 amino acids. The CDR3 here is CASRGTGFGTEAFF. The DNA for the CDR3 is TGTGCCAGCAGGGGCACAGGGTTCGGCACTGAAGCTTTCTTT. The full variable domain, rest sourced from reference TRBV25-1 and TRBJ1-1, is EADIYQTPRYLVIGTGKKITLECSQTMGHDKMYWYQQDPGMELHLIHYSYGVNSTEKGDLSSESTVSRIRTEHFPLTLESARPSHTSQYLCASRGTGFGTEAFFGQGTRLTVV.

This chain joins TRBV5-1 and TRBJ1-1; the D gene is possibly TRBD1 (5 bases). The CDR3 is 15 residues long. V was trimmed by 4 bases and J by 1 base, leaving 14 bases between them. CDR1 SGHRS and CDR2 YFSETQ come from the germline V gene. The CDR3 loop reads CASSAYLGGNTEAFF. CDR3 bases: TGCGCCAGCAGCGCCTACCTCGGGGGGAACACTGAAGCTTTCTTT.